Listed here are 12 T cell receptor beta chains from one sample, sequenced in a study of OX40 agonist ivuxolimab in advanced cancers. The method was immunoSEQ multiplex PCR; TCRdb's version includes in-frame clones alone and lacks a portion of them. The repertoire includes about 91,000 clones, 87% of them detected once, and 0.4% to 0.65% sits in the top ten. The sequencing used CD4+ or CD8+ T cells sorted from blood, collected in a trial of the OX40 agonist ivuxolimab. These receptors originate from an adult with an advanced solid tumor such as melanoma, head and neck, liver or kidney cancer.

The chain combines TRBV7-8 with TRBJ2-7; maybe TRBD1 (6 bases). The CDR3 consists of 15 residues. Germline V gives CDR1 SGHVS, CDR2 FQNEAQ. Trimming left V 3 bases short and J 3 bases short, with 15 bases between. In nucleotides, the CDR3 is TGTGCCAGCAGCTTGTACGAGACAGGCATCTACGAGCAGTACTTC. This codes for CASSLYETGIYEQYF.

The chain uses TRBV19 and TRBJ1-6; D gene uncertain. The CDR3 is 15 residues long. Germline assignment: CDR1 LNHDA and CDR2 SQIVND (reference sequence). The V end was cut by 5 bases, the J end by 9 bases, with 17 bases between. This CDR3 is CASSPLTGNGSPLHF. DNA of the CDR3: TGTGCCAGTAGTCCCTTGACCGGGAATGGTTCACCCCTCCACTTT.

CDR3 nucleotides: TGTGCCAGCAGCTTAATTATGAACACTGAAGCTTTCTTT. Protein: CASSLIMNTEAFF. The chain links TRBV7-3 to TRBJ1-1; D unclear. The CDR3 extends over 13 amino acids. Germline V gene data show CDR1 as SGHTA and CDR2 as FQGTGA. V lost 1 base and J lost 0, with 3 bases in between.

This chain links TRBV10-1 with TRBJ2-1; D uncertain. Per germline, CDR1 WNHNN and CDR2 SYGVQD (reference sequence). Trimming cost V 0 bases and J 4 bases, with 7 bases left between them. This CDR3 comprises 14 residues. The CDR3 coding sequence is TGCGCCAGCAGTGAGTCGGGAAGATACAATGAGCAGTTCTTC. Translation gives CASSESGRYNEQFF.

V and J are TRBV5-1 and TRBJ2-7, with D tentatively TRBD2 (5 bases). The CDR3 length is 14 residues. Trimming pared 0 bases from V and 6 bases from J, leaving 13 bases between. From germline, CDR1 is SGHRS and CDR2 YFSETQ. CDR3 in DNA: TGCGCCAGCAGCTTGGCCGATGGTGGAGGCGAGCAGTACTTC. The encoded protein is CASSLADGGGEQYF. The complete variable domain, with remaining parts taken from reference TRBV5-1 and TRBJ2-7, reads KAGVTQTPRYLIKTRGQQVTLSCSPISGHRSVSWYQQTPGQGLQFLFEYFSETQRNKGNFPGRFSGRQFSNSRSEMNVSTLELGDSALYLCASSLADGGGEQYFGPGTRLTVT.

The chain uses TRBV5-5 and TRBJ1-6; the D gene is possibly TRBD1 (5 bases). Germline V gene sequence: CDR1 SGHKS, CDR2 YYEKEE (reference sequence). This CDR3 region has 16 residues. Trimming stripped 4 bases from V and 1 base from J, with 12 bases between. The CDR3 sequence is CASSPRGESYNSPLHF. CDR3 DNA: TGTGCCAGCAGCCCCCGGGGGGAGTCCTATAATTCACCCCTCCACTTT.

The chain uses TRBV18 and TRBJ2-1; D remains unclear. V lost 6 bases to trimming and J lost 3 bases, with 15 bases between them. Germline loops: CDR1 KGHSH, CDR2 LQKENI. CDR3 length: 15 residues. The CDR3, as DNA: TGTGCCAGCTCCCCTAGTGGGATAGACTACAATGAGCAGTTCTTC. Protein sequence: CASSPSGIDYNEQFF.

The chain couples TRBV18 to TRBJ1-4; the D gene is possibly TRBD1 (5 bases). The germline V gene has CDR1 KGHSH and CDR2 LQKENI. With 4 bases removed from V and 3 bases from J, the gap between germline ends came to 9 bases. The CDR3 spans 14 residues. This CDR3 reads CASSQGVANEKLFF. DNA for the CDR3: TGTGCCAGCTCACAAGGGGTGGCTAATGAAAAACTGTTTTTT.

This chain joins TRBV28 and TRBJ1-5; D not certain. The CDR3 has 13 amino acids. Germline-derived CDR1 and CDR2 are MDHEN and SYDVKM. Trimming took 7 bases from V and 3 from J, leaving 10 bases between them. The CDR3 bases are TGTGCCAGCATCCAGAAGGACAATCAGCCCCAGCATTTT. Its translation is CASIQKDNQPQHF.

The chain combines TRBV6-4 with TRBJ2-7, with D perhaps matching TRBD1 (6 bases). Germline values: CDR1 MRHNA, CDR2 SNTAGT. V lost 2 bases to trimming and J lost 3 bases, with 26 bases between them. The CDR3 is 19 residues long. The CDR3 DNA follows: TGTGCCAGCAGTGACACAATCCCAGCCCGACAGGATGGTAGCTACGAGCAGTACTTC. Amino acids: CASSDTIPARQDGSYEQYF.

CDR3 amino acids: CASSPGPRGTDTQYF. DNA for the CDR3: TGTGCCAGCAGCCCGGGGCCACGGGGCACAGATACGCAGTATTTT. V usage is TRBV27 and J usage is TRBJ2-3; D could derive from TRBD1 or TRBD2 (5 bases each). CDR1 is MNHEY, CDR2 SMNVEV, per germline (reference sequence). The CDR3 spans 15 residues. The V end lost 6 bases, the J end lost 1 base, and 14 bases lay between the germline ends.

J is TRBJ1-3 and V is TRBV4-2, with 8 bases identical to TRBD1. This CDR3 contains 16 residues. CDR1 and CDR2 (germline): LGHNA, YNFKEQ. The J segment lost 2 bases and the V segment lost 0 bases, leaving 3 bases of the junction unmatched. The CDR3 loop reads CASSQDGQGAGNTIYF. DNA of the CDR3: TGTGCCAGCAGCCAAGATGGACAGGGAGCTGGAAACACCATATATTTT.